These 29 T cell receptor beta chains were sequenced from one sample in a study of post-analysis software for immune sequencing data. Broader study findings: Compared with controls, patients had more of roughly five TRBV segments, including TRBV5-6, TRBV5-1 and TRBV20-1.

These TCRs are of unknown antigen specificity. Included in the TCR beta cDNA libraries were unique molecular identifiers. TCRdb passed the PCR reads through MiXCR, listing each CDR3 protein once. The sample has hundreds of thousands of distinct CDR3 sequences, 30% seen once; the top ten hold approximately 0.6%. Specimen: blood. These receptors came from a girl between 5 and 17 years old with multiple sclerosis.

This clonotype was observed a few times. The CDR3 DNA reads TGTGCCAGCAGTGGGGGGCCGAAGAGCTCCTACGAGCAGTACTTC. The encoded protein is CASSGGPKSSYEQYF. The gene calls are TRBV7-2 and TRBJ2-7; perhaps D is TRBD1 or TRBD2 (6 bases each). With 6 bases removed from V and 0 bases from J, the gap between germline ends came to 15 bases. The CDR3 length is 15 residues. The V gene's germline CDR1 is SGHTA and CDR2 FQGNSA.

This chain links TRBV7-9 with TRBJ2-3; D is tentatively TRBD1 or TRBD2 (5 bases each). The CDR3 is made up of 16 amino acids. Germline CDR1 is SEHNR and CDR2 is FQNEAQ (reference sequence). V was pared by 0 bases and J by 0 bases, with 10 bases between. For the CDR3, the DNA is TGTGCCAGCAGCTTAGCGTCCGGGACGAGCACAGATACGCAGTATTTT. Translating gives CASSLASGTSTDTQYF. Full variable domain (outside the CDR3, taken from reference TRBV7-9 and TRBJ2-3): DTGVSQNPRHKITKRGQNVTFRCDPISEHNRLYWYRQTLGQGPEFLTYFQNEAQLEKSRLLSDRFSAERPKGSFSTLEIQRTEQGDSAMYLCASSLASGTSTDTQYFGPGTRLTVL.

This clonotype was counted a few times. The chain combines TRBV6-1 with TRBJ1-6, with 7 bases matching TRBD1. Germline CDR1 and CDR2: MNHNS and SASEGT. J was trimmed by 6 bases and V by 6 bases; bases with no gene match: 8. The length of the CDR3 is 15 residues. The chain's CDR3 is CASRLTGDLNSPLHF. The CDR3, as DNA: TGTGCCAGCAGGCTTACAGGGGACCTTAATTCACCCCTCCACTTT.

This clonotype occurred a few times. V and J are TRBV5-1 and TRBJ2-1; TRBD2 agrees at 11 bases. V lost 3 bases and J lost 2; bases outside the gene matches: 13. The CDR3 totals 19 residues. Germline CDR1 reads SGHRS; CDR2 reads YFSETQ. CDR3 amino acids: CASSWKGLAELNTYNEQFF. The CDR3 region has the DNA TGCGCCAGCAGCTGGAAGGGACTAGCGGAGCTCAACACCTACAATGAGCAGTTCTTC.

V and J are TRBV3-1 and TRBJ2-3, with TRBD2 matching 8 bases. After removal of 1 base from V and 2 bases from J, the junction contained 11 bases not matched to a gene. Per germline, CDR1 LGHDT and CDR2 YNNKEL (reference sequence). This CDR3 is built from 18 residues. This CDR3 reads CASSQVFESREDTDTQYF. DNA of the CDR3: TGTGCCAGCAGCCAAGTCTTTGAATCGCGGGAGGACACAGATACGCAGTATTTT.

This clonotype was found a few times. V and J are TRBV6-1 and TRBJ2-2; D assignment may be TRBD1 or TRBD2 (5 bases each). The CDR3 has 11 residues. V was pared by 10 bases and J by 9 bases, with 12 bases between. Germline lookup yields CDR1 MNHNS and CDR2 SASEGT. This chain's CDR3 is CATWGWRELFF. For the CDR3, the DNA is TGTGCCACCTGGGGGTGGCGGGAGCTGTTTTTT.

This clonotype occurred a few times. The chain joins TRBV27 to TRBJ1-2, with 11 bases fitting TRBD1. The length of the CDR3 is 16 residues. Germline assignment: CDR1 MNHEY and CDR2 SMNVEV (reference sequence). Trimming cost V 3 bases and J 2 bases; bases outside gene matches: 5. CDR3 amino acids: CASSFGTGGKNYGYTF. The CDR3, as DNA: TGTGCCAGCAGTTTTGGGACAGGGGGAAAGAACTATGGCTACACCTTC.

V gene TRBV20-1 combines with J gene TRBJ2-7; D might be TRBD1 (6 bases). Germline-derived CDR1 and CDR2 are DFQATT and SNEGSKA (reference sequence). CDR3 length: 15 amino acids. Trimming took 0 bases from V and 0 from J, leaving 12 bases between them. CDR3 in DNA: TGCAGTGCTAGAGATCAGGACAGAAGCTCCTACGAGCAGTACTTC. Amino acid sequence: CSARDQDRSSYEQYF.

The V call is TRBV28, the J call TRBJ2-1, with 10 nucleotides matching TRBD1. V was pared by 6 bases and J by 8 bases, with 10 bases of the junction left unmatched. CDR1 MDHEN and CDR2 SYDVKM come from the germline V gene. The CDR3 extends over 15 amino acids. For the CDR3, the DNA is TGTGCCAGCAGACCGGACAGGGGGAAGATCCATGAGCAGTTCTTC. This encodes CASRPDRGKIHEQFF.

The chain carries TRBV6-1 and TRBJ2-7, with D possibly matching TRBD1 (5 bases). The V gene's germline CDR1 is MNHNS and CDR2 SASEGT. The CDR3 totals 16 residues. Trimming pared 6 bases from V and 3 bases from J, leaving 21 bases between. The CDR3 DNA follows: TGTGCCAGCAGCACAATCGACAGAGAAAATTACTACGAGCAGTACTTC. This codes for CASSTIDRENYYEQYF.

In its sample, this clonotype was seen many times. The V and J genes are TRBV4-3 and TRBJ1-1, with D perhaps matching TRBD1 (6 bases). CDR1 and CDR2 (germline): LGHNA, YSLEER. CDR3 length: 15 residues. The ends were cut back, 4 bases at V and 1 base at J, with 13 bases in the middle. The CDR3 loop reads CASSRNDRRNTEAFF. The CDR3 DNA is TGCGCCAGCAGCCGAAATGACAGGAGGAACACTGAAGCTTTCTTT.

J is TRBJ2-1 and V is TRBV5-1; 9 bases are shared with TRBD1. The V gene end was trimmed by 0 bases and the J gene end by 8 bases; junction bases not matched to a gene: 9. CDR1 is SGHRS, CDR2 YFSETQ, per germline. The CDR3 has 16 amino acids. CDR3 residues: CASSLAGQGNLHEQFF. The CDR3 region has the DNA TGCGCCAGCAGCTTGGCCGGACAGGGGAATCTCCATGAGCAGTTCTTC.

In this sample, this clonotype turned up a few times. This chain uses TRBV9 with TRBJ2-3; D not certain. CDR1 is SGDLS and CDR2 is YYNGEE in the germline V gene. V was shortened by 0 bases and J by 2 bases, with 10 bases between the two germline ends. This CDR3 has 15 residues. The CDR3 bases are TGTGCCAGCAGCGTAGATGGTGTCTACACAGATACGCAGTATTTT. It translates to CASSVDGVYTDTQYF. Drawing the rest from reference TRBV9 and TRBJ2-3, the complete variable domain is DSGVTQTPKHLITATGQRVTLRCSPRSGDLSVYWYQQSLDQGLQFLIQYYNGEERAKGNILERFSAQQFPDLHSELNLSSLELGDSALYFCASSVDGVYTDTQYFGPGTRLTVL.

The chain combines TRBV28 with TRBJ2-5, with D perhaps given as TRBD1 or TRBD2 (5 bases each). Between the trimmed V and J ends, which lost 3 bases and 5 bases, there was a span of 13 bases. The CDR3 sequence is 14 residues long. Germline CDR1 is MDHEN and CDR2 is SYDVKM. The CDR3 here is CASSFLGDGETQYF. CDR3 nucleotides: TGTGCCAGCAGTTTCCTTGGGGACGGGGAGACCCAGTACTTC.

This clonotype was seen a few times. The chain is built from TRBV7-2 and TRBJ1-1; 8 bases line up with TRBD1. The CDR3 contains 17 residues. The J segment lost 3 bases and the V segment lost 4 bases, leaving 13 bases of the junction unmatched. Germline values: CDR1 SGHTA, CDR2 FQGNSA. The CDR3 DNA reads TGTGCCAGCAGCTGGGCAGGGACAGGATTTATGGACACTGAAGCTTTCTTT. It codes for CASSWAGTGFMDTEAFF.

The chain joins TRBV20-1 to TRBJ2-6; D unresolved. The CDR3 consists of 14 residues. The ends were cut back, 0 bases at V and 1 base at J, with 4 bases in the middle. In germline, CDR1 is DFQATT, CDR2 SNEGSKA (reference sequence). CDR3 region: CSARDLSGANVLTF. The DNA of the CDR3 is TGCAGTGCTAGAGACCTTTCTGGGGCCAACGTCCTGACTTTC.

The chain recombines TRBV18 with TRBJ2-5; tentative D call: TRBD1 (6 bases). Deletions cut 6 bases from V and 5 bases from J, with 19 bases between. This CDR3 spans 15 amino acids. Germline V lookup: CDR1 KGHSH, CDR2 LQKENI. This chain's CDR3 is CASSPVGGNYETQYF. The DNA of the CDR3 is TGTGCCAGCTCGCCGGTAGGGGGTAATTACGAGACCCAGTACTTC.

The chain links TRBV7-9 to TRBJ2-1; D uncertain. Per the germline V gene, CDR1 is SEHNR and CDR2 is FQNEAQ (reference sequence). With 2 bases removed from V and 0 bases from J, the gap between germline ends came to 11 bases. This CDR3 is 16 amino acids long. CDR3 coding DNA: TGTGCCAGCAGCTTATTGCCAAGGAGCTCCTACAATGAGCAGTTCTTC. It encodes CASSLLPRSSYNEQFF.

The chain links TRBV20-1 to TRBJ2-7; the D is unclear. V lost 1 base and J lost 4, with 8 bases in between. CDR1 is DFQATT and CDR2 is SNEGSKA in the germline V gene (reference sequence). This CDR3 spans 12 amino acids. The CDR3 DNA is TGCAGTGCTAGAGGTACAGCTTACGAGCAGTACTTC. This sequence encodes CSARGTAYEQYF.

V is TRBV10-3 and J is TRBJ2-7, with TRBD2 as a possible D gene (6 bases). The CDR3 consists of 13 residues. Germline V gene lookup returns CDR1 ENHRY and CDR2 SYGVKD. Trimming shortened V by 11 bases and J by 0 bases, and 14 bases separated the two germline ends. CDR3 protein: CAAGGQSSYEQYF. The CDR3 DNA reads TGTGCCGCCGGGGGTCAAAGCTCCTACGAGCAGTACTTC.

The rearrangement joins TRBV28 to TRBJ2-1; no firm D call. Germline CDR1 is MDHEN and CDR2 is SYDVKM. The V end lost 4 bases, the J end lost 5 bases, and 9 bases lay between the germline ends. This CDR3 spans 13 amino acids. The CDR3 spells CASSYVANNEQFF. CDR3 in DNA: TGTGCCAGCAGTTATGTCGCGAACAATGAGCAGTTCTTC.

This clonotype turned up a few times. J is TRBJ1-6 and V is TRBV4-1; D remains unclear. Trimming shortened V by 1 base and J by 2 bases, and 9 bases separated the two germline ends. Germline lookup yields CDR1 MGHRA and CDR2 YSYEKL. The CDR3 has 16 residues. CDR3 bases: TGCGCCAGCAGCCAAGTACCCGGGACCTATAATTCACCCCTCCACTTT. Translating it yields CASSQVPGTYNSPLHF.

The J gene is TRBJ2-7, the V gene TRBV7-2; 7 bases map to TRBD1. CDR1 is SGHTA, CDR2 FQGNSA, per germline. This CDR3 region has 14 residues. The V segment lost 5 bases and the J segment 3 bases; nucleotides outside the gene matches: 7. CDR3 residues: CASSLGTAGYEQYF. Written as DNA, the CDR3 is TGTGCCAGCAGCCTTGGGACAGCAGGCTACGAGCAGTACTTC.

This clonotype was observed a few times. For the CDR3, the DNA is TGCAGTGCTAGACTCCCGGGGTTGAGTGGAGCTTTCTTT. As protein: CSARLPGLSGAFF. The gene calls are TRBV20-1 and TRBJ1-1; D is ambiguous. Trimming removed 2 bases at V and 10 bases at J, with 17 bases between. CDR1 and CDR2 (germline): DFQATT, SNEGSKA (reference sequence). The CDR3 consists of 13 residues.

The chain couples TRBV29-1 to TRBJ1-1; 7 nucleotides line up with TRBD1. The CDR3 has 14 amino acids. The germline CDR1 and CDR2 sequences are SQVTM and ANQGSEA. Trimming removed 6 bases from V and 0 bases from J; junction bases left unmatched: 7. In DNA, the CDR3 is TGCAGCGTATCCCGGGACAGCATGAACACTGAAGCTTTCTTT. Its protein is CSVSRDSMNTEAFF.

This clonotype was found many times. This chain links TRBV29-1 with TRBJ2-5, with 8 bases fitting TRBD2. V dropped 2 bases and J dropped 1; count of bases not matched to a gene: 6. CDR3 size: 15 residues. Germline values: CDR1 SQVTM, CDR2 ANQGSEA. The CDR3 sequence is CSVEWLAGFQETQYF. CDR3 DNA sequence: TGCAGCGTTGAATGGCTAGCGGGTTTCCAAGAGACCCAGTACTTC.

This clonotype was picked up a small number of times. The chain links TRBV11-1 to TRBJ1-6, with unresolved D. Germline V gene lookup returns CDR1 SGHAT and CDR2 FQDESV (reference sequence). The ends were cut back, 8 bases at V and 9 bases at J, with 14 bases in the middle. This CDR3 region has 13 residues. The CDR3 nucleotides read TGTGCCAGCGCTCCATGGGGAACTTCACCCCTCCACTTT. It yields the protein CASAPWGTSPLHF.

This chain links TRBV20-1 with TRBJ2-1; D is ambiguous. V was pared by 5 bases and J by 7 bases, with 15 bases between. Germline V gene sequence: CDR1 DFQATT, CDR2 SNEGSKA (reference sequence). This CDR3 comprises 13 residues. The CDR3 DNA is TGCAGTGCTGACCCGACCAATTATAATGAGCAGTTCTTC. Its translation: CSADPTNYNEQFF.

This clonotype was detected a few times. The CDR3 DNA reads as TGTGCCAGCAGCCCAGATTGGTACAATGAGCAGTTCTTC. Protein sequence: CASSPDWYNEQFF. The chain couples TRBV5-6 to TRBJ2-1; D gene ambiguous. V shed 4 bases and J shed 4 bases, with 9 bases lying between them. The CDR3 totals 13 residues. Per the germline V gene, CDR1 is SGHDT and CDR2 is YYEEEE.